The next 15 T cell receptor beta chains were all read from a single sample in a study of shared clonotypes between healthy human individuals. The data were produced by immunoSEQ multiplex PCR, yet TCRdb's version contains in-frame clones alone and is incomplete. The table records roughly 2.2 million clones, 80% to 95% of them present only once. The specimen was naive CD4+ T cells from PBMCs. The subset: CD45RA+ positively selected. The receptors were gathered from a young man in good health. Some clones in this sample may be carry-over from other donors' samples.

This clone was observed a handful of times. This chain uses TRBV9 with TRBJ2-3; 10 nucleotides line up with TRBD2. Germline values: CDR1 SGDLS, CDR2 YYNGEE. The CDR3 runs 17 residues. The V segment lost 3 bases and the J segment 6 bases; nucleotides outside the gene matches: 13. DNA of the CDR3: TGTGCCAGCAGCGCTCGCTCAAGCGGGAGGGCCGGGGATACGCAGTATTTT. Residues: CASSARSSGRAGDTQYF. The full variable domain, with the rest looked up from reference TRBV9 and TRBJ2-3, is DSGVTQTPKHLITATGQRVTLRCSPRSGDLSVYWYQQSLDQGLQFLIQYYNGEERAKGNILERFSAQQFPDLHSELNLSSLELGDSALYFCASSARSSGRAGDTQYFGPGTRLTVL.

The genes are TRBV14 and TRBJ1-1; 7 positions agree with TRBD1. Germline CDR1 is SGHDN and CDR2 is FVKESK. CDR3 length: 17 amino acids. The junction had 13 bases not matched to a gene; V was cut back by 1 base and J by 5 bases. CDR3 sequence reads: CASSQVRSGGMWTEAFF. The CDR3 nucleotides read TGTGCCAGCAGCCAAGTTAGGTCAGGGGGAATGTGGACTGAAGCTTTCTTT.

The chain combines TRBV6-5 with TRBJ2-7; 8 bases map to TRBD2. Germline CDR1 and CDR2: MNHEY and SVGAGI. This CDR3 comprises 15 residues. V trimming: 6 bases; J trimming: 0 bases; junction bases outside the gene matches: 7. CDR3 DNA: TGTGCCAGCAGCCTACAGCGGGAGAGCTCCTACGAGCAGTACTTC. It translates to CASSLQRESSYEQYF.

The CDR3 loop reads CASRSTGLSYEQYF. CDR3 DNA: TGTGCCAGCCGGTCGACAGGCCTCAGTTACGAGCAGTACTTC. The chain recombines TRBV19 with TRBJ2-7, with D possibly matching TRBD1 (6 bases). The germline V gene encodes CDR1 LNHDA and CDR2 SQIVND (reference sequence). The V end was cut by 9 bases, the J end by 4 bases, with 19 bases between. There are 14 residues in the CDR3.

The rearrangement joins TRBV28 to TRBJ1-5, with no clear D. Between the trimmed V and J ends, which lost 4 bases and 5 bases, there was a span of 18 bases. The germline CDR1 and CDR2 sequences are MDHEN and SYDVKM. The CDR3 covers 16 residues. For the CDR3, the DNA is TGTGCCAGCAGTTCAGCCCCCGTGACCCAGGATCAGCCCCAGCATTTT. Protein product: CASSSAPVTQDQPQHF.

The gene calls are TRBV5-6 and TRBJ2-1; D uncertain. Between the trimmed V and J ends, which lost 4 bases and 9 bases, there was a span of 14 bases. This CDR3 contains 13 residues. CDR1 SGHDT and CDR2 YYEEEE come from the germline V gene. Here the CDR3 reads CASSVGIRTEQFF. In DNA, the CDR3 is TGTGCCAGCAGCGTAGGGATCAGGACTGAGCAGTTCTTC.

V and J are TRBV7-2 and TRBJ2-3; weak D call: TRBD1 (5 bases). Trimming stripped 0 bases from V and 5 bases from J, with 6 bases between. Per germline, CDR1 SGHTA and CDR2 FQGNSA. The CDR3 sequence is 13 residues long. This chain's CDR3 is CASSLAQGDTQYF. CDR3 nucleotide sequence: TGTGCCAGCAGCTTAGCGCAGGGAGATACGCAGTATTTT.

The J gene is TRBJ2-2, the V gene TRBV11-2; D is undetermined. Trimming pared 4 bases from V and 5 bases from J, leaving 14 bases between. CDR3 length equals 15 residues. Germline CDR1 and CDR2: SGHAT and FQNNGV. CDR3 amino acids: CASSSRVGGTGELFF. The DNA of the CDR3 is TGTGCCAGCAGCTCCCGTGTGGGTGGGACCGGGGAGCTGTTTTTT.

This chain connects TRBV6-1 to TRBJ2-3; perhaps D is TRBD1 or TRBD2 (5 bases each). Between the trimmed V and J ends, which lost 5 bases and 6 bases, there was a span of 15 bases. Germline CDR1 MNHNS, CDR2 SASEGT. There are 14 residues in the CDR3. The CDR3 loop is CASSPPGLRDTQYF. CDR3 in DNA: TGTGCCAGCAGTCCCCCGGGGCTTCGGGATACGCAGTATTTT.

This chain uses TRBV7-8 with TRBJ2-7; tentatively, D is TRBD2 (6 bases). Trimming took off 5 bases at V and 2 bases at J, with 16 bases between the two ends. Germline V CDR1 and CDR2: SGHVS, FQNEAQ. There are 15 residues in the CDR3. Here the CDR3 DNA reads TGTGCCAGCAGCGCTAGTTGGAGGGCTCCCTACGAGCAGTACTTC. The encoded protein is CASSASWRAPYEQYF.

In its sample, this clone was seen once. The rearrangement uses TRBV4-3 and TRBJ2-1; the match to TRBD2 covers 9 bases. With V trimmed by 0 bases and J by 5 bases, 11 bases remained unmatched. This CDR3 comprises 18 residues. Germline assignment: CDR1 LGHNA and CDR2 YSLEER. CDR3 sequence reads: CASSQEGVGLATHNEQFF. DNA of the CDR3: TGCGCCAGCAGCCAAGAAGGAGTAGGACTAGCGACCCACAATGAGCAGTTCTTC.

The chain joins TRBV29-1 to TRBJ2-2; TRBD1 matches at 8 bases. V gave up 6 bases and J gave up 1 base; unmatched junction bases: 4. CDR1 and CDR2 (germline): SQVTM, ANQGSEA. The CDR3 length is 14 residues. The CDR3 loop is CSVTGDKNTGELFF. CDR3 bases: TGCAGCGTGACAGGGGACAAGAACACCGGGGAGCTGTTTTTT.

This clone was observed once. This chain uses TRBV6-4 with TRBJ2-3; D remains ambiguous. The germline V and J ends were trimmed by 5 bases and 0 bases, with 12 bases remaining between them. CDR1 is MRHNA, CDR2 SNTAGT, per germline. The CDR3 runs 15 residues. In DNA form, the CDR3 reads TGTGCCAGCAGTAAGGAGCCGTTTAGCACAGATACGCAGTATTTT. It encodes CASSKEPFSTDTQYF.

V gene TRBV29-1 combines with J gene TRBJ2-7, with TRBD1 matching over 9 bases. The CDR3 contains 14 residues. Per germline, CDR1 SQVTM and CDR2 ANQGSEA. V lost 1 base to trimming and J lost 4 bases; unmatched junction nucleotides: 5. The CDR3 nucleotides are TGCAGCGTTGAAGTACAGGGGGCAGAGTACGAGCAGTACTTC. Translating gives CSVEVQGAEYEQYF.

This clone appeared a single time. The CDR3 nucleotides are TGTGCCAGCAGCTCCGTTAATTTTAGAGATACGCAGTATTTT. Translation gives CASSSVNFRDTQYF. The J gene is TRBJ2-3, the V gene TRBV7-2, with D unclear. The CDR3 is 14 amino acids. Trimming left V 4 bases short and J 5 bases short, with 13 bases between. Germline V gives CDR1 SGHTA, CDR2 FQGNSA.